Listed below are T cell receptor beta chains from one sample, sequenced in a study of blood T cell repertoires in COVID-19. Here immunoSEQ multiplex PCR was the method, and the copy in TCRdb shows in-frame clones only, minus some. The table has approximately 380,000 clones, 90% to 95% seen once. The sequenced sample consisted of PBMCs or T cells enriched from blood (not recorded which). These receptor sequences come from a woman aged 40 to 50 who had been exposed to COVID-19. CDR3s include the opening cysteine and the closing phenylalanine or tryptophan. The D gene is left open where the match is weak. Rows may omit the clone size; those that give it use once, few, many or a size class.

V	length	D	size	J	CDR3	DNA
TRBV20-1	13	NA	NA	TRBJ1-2	CSASLQRSYGYTF	TGCAGTGCTAGTCTCCAACGGTCCTATGGCTACACCTTC
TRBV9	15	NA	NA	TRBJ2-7	CASSVAPADSYEQYF	TGTGCCAGCAGCGTAGCCCCCGCAGACTCCTACGAGCAGTACTTC
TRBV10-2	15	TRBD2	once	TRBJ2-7	CASSRPSGGLREQYF	TGCGCCAGCAGTCGGCCTAGCGGGGGCCTTCGCGAGCAGTACTTC
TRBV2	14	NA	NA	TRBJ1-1	CASSEQGMNTEAFF	TGTGCCAGCAGTGAACAGGGGATGAACACTGAAGCTTTCTTT
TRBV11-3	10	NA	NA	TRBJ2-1	CASRFPSQFF	TGTGCCAGCAGATTCCCATCGCAGTTCTTC
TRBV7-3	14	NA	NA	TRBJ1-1	CASSLTTLSTEAFF	TGTGCCAGCAGCTTAACTACGTTGAGCACTGAAGCTTTCTTT
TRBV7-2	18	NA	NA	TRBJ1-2	CASSSRAGVTYSDYGYTF	TGTGCCAGCAGCTCAAGGGCAGGGGTCACGTATAGCGACTATGGCTACACCTTC
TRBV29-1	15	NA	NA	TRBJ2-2	CSVEGSGLGTGELFF	TGCAGCGTTGAAGGAAGCGGGCTGGGGACCGGGGAGCTGTTTTTT
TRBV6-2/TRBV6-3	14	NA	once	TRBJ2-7	CASSPAGTSYEQYF	TGTGCCAGCAGCCCGGCGGGCACCTCGTACGAGCAGTACTTC
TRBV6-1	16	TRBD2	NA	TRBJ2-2	CASSGLAGGYTGELFF	TGTGCCAGCAGTGGACTAGCGGGAGGATATACCGGGGAGCTGTTTTTT
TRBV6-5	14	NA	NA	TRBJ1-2	CASSYSKTAYGYTF	TGTGCCAGCAGTTACTCGAAGACAGCCTATGGCTACACCTTC
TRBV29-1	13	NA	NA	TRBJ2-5	CSVRRANLETQYF	TGCAGCGTCCGGCGGGCAAATCTGGAGACCCAGTACTTC
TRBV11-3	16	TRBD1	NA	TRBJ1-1	CASSPSPGQGGTEAFF	TGTGCCAGCAGCCCTAGTCCGGGACAGGGAGGCACTGAAGCTTTCTTT
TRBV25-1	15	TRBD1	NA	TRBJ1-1	CASSGTGSRFTEAFF	TGTGCCAGCAGTGGGACAGGGTCTCGATTCACTGAAGCTTTCTTT
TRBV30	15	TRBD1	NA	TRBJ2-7	CAWTDPRGRLHEQYF	TGTGCCTGGACTGATCCGAGGGGGCGGCTCCACGAGCAGTACTTC
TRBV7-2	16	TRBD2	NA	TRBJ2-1	CASSLVLAGGRNEQFF	TGTGCCAGCAGCTTAGTACTAGCGGGAGGTAGGAATGAGCAGTTCTTC
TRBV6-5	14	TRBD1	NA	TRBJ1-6	CASSPGTGRSPLHF	TGTGCCAGCAGCCCCGGGACAGGGAGATCACCCCTCCACTTT
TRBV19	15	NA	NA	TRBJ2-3	CASSTRRTTTDTQYF	TGTGCCAGTAGTACAAGGCGGACTACGACAGATACGCAGTATTTT
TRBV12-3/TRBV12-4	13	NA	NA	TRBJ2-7	CASRRAGSYEQYF	TGTGCCAGCAGGCGGGCCGGCTCCTACGAGCAGTACTTC
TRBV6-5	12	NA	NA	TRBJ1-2	CASNRVNYGYTF	TGTGCCAGCAACAGGGTGAACTATGGCTACACCTTC
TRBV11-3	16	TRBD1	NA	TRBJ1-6	CASSLLGQGALSPLHF	TGTGCCAGCAGCCTCCTCGGACAGGGGGCATTATCACCCCTCCACTTT
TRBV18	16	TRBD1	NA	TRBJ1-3	CASSHGQARSGNTIYF	TGTGCCAGCTCACATGGACAGGCCCGCTCTGGAAACACCATATATTTT
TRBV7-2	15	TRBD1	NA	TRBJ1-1	CASSLKRTGWTEAFF	TGTGCCAGCAGCCTAAAACGGACAGGGTGGACTGAAGCTTTCTTT
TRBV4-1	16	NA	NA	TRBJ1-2	CASGKTVPPANYGYTF	TGCGCCAGCGGAAAGACAGTTCCTCCAGCTAACTATGGCTACACCTTC
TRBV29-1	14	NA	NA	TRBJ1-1	CSVESTDSRTEAFF	TGCAGCGTTGAATCGACAGATAGTCGGACTGAAGCTTTCTTT
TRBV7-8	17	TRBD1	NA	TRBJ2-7	CASSLPDRVTPFYEQYF	TGTGCCAGCAGCTTACCGGACAGGGTGACCCCTTTTTACGAGCAGTACTTC